The 14 T cell receptor beta chains listed next were all sequenced from one sample in a study of T-cell reconstitution after alpha-beta-depleted transplantation in children. It was with unique molecular identifiers that the TCRbeta library was prepared. TCRdb redid the calling of the PCR reads with MiXCR, one entry per CDR3 protein. The data hold hundreds of thousands of distinct CDR3 sequences, with 10% to 15% observed a single time. Source: PBMCs, mostly from graft donor cells, taken 360 days after TCRalphabeta/CD19-depleted stem cell transplant. Source of these receptors: a male patient younger than 18 who had a stem cell transplant for acute myeloid leukemia, so the T cells may come from the graft donor.

The V and J genes are TRBV29-1 and TRBJ2-1, with TRBD2 matching over 7 bases. J was trimmed by 8 bases and V by 5 bases; bases with no gene match: 12. CDR3 length equals 14 residues. Germline V gene lookup returns CDR1 SQVTM and CDR2 ANQGSEA. The CDR3 coding sequence is TGCAGCGTTCCCGTAGGCGGGAGAGGGGATGAGCAGTTCTTC. The encoded protein is CSVPVGGRGDEQFF.

Here the CDR3 DNA reads TGCGCCAGCAGCTTGGTGTCTACAGGGATTTACAATGAGCAGTTCTTC. As protein: CASSLVSTGIYNEQFF. This chain links TRBV5-1 with TRBJ2-1, with D possibly TRBD1 on 6 matching bases. V was cut by 0 bases and J by 4 bases, with 14 bases left in between. The V gene's germline CDR1 is SGHRS and CDR2 YFSETQ. This CDR3 is 16 amino acids long.

This clonotype was found a few times. This rearrangement joins TRBV20-1 to TRBJ1-3; D is undetermined. This CDR3 spans 16 amino acids. Germline V lookup: CDR1 DFQATT, CDR2 SNEGSKA (reference sequence). Trimming took 1 base from V and 2 from J, leaving 15 bases between them. In DNA form, the CDR3 reads TGCAGTGCTAGAGTCGATCGGGTTATTACTGGAAACACCATATATTTT. Its translation is CSARVDRVITGNTIYF.

This clonotype occurred a few times. The chain combines TRBV20-1 with TRBJ2-7, with D perhaps given as TRBD1 or TRBD2 (5 bases each). Between the trimmed V and J ends, which lost 5 bases and 0 bases, there was a span of 17 bases. This CDR3 is 15 amino acids long. Germline V gene data show CDR1 as DFQATT and CDR2 as SNEGSKA (reference sequence). The CDR3 spells CSADGRTGLSYEQYF. CDR3 sequence (DNA): TGCAGTGCTGATGGACGAACGGGGCTCTCCTACGAGCAGTACTTC.

V is TRBV29-1 and J is TRBJ1-1; D call uncertain. In germline, CDR1 is SQVTM, CDR2 ANQGSEA. The CDR3 length is 12 residues. Trimming took off 4 bases at V and 4 bases at J, with 10 bases between the two ends. The CDR3 bases are TGCAGCGTTGTCGGGAGTGTCACTGAAGCTTTCTTT. It is translated as CSVVGSVTEAFF.

Many counts were recorded for this clonotype. The chain recombines TRBV6-5 with TRBJ2-1, with D possibly being TRBD1 or TRBD2 (6 bases each). Germline V gene data show CDR1 as MNHEY and CDR2 as SVGAGI. This CDR3 has 16 residues. Trimming stripped 6 bases from V and 9 bases from J, with 24 bases between. For the CDR3, the DNA is TGTGCCAGCAGCCCCCCGTGGGGGGCACCCAACAGTGAGCAGTTCTTC. Its protein product is CASSPPWGAPNSEQFF.

This clonotype was counted between two and nine times. The gene calls are TRBV25-1 and TRBJ2-7; 9 bases map to TRBD2. The germline V gene encodes CDR1 MGHDK and CDR2 SYGVNS. The CDR3 runs 14 residues. Losses at the gene ends were 3 bases for V and 4 bases for J; bases not matched to a gene: 4. CDR3 bases: TGTGCCAGCAGTGATATTAGCGGGAGATACGAGCAGTACTTC. Protein product: CASSDISGRYEQYF.

This clonotype was counted only a few times. V and J are TRBV12-3 or TRBV12-4 and TRBJ2-7; 7 positions match TRBD1. The CDR3 consists of 13 residues. V shed 3 bases, J shed 5 bases, and the junction held 4 bases outside the gene matches. The CDR3 sequence is CASSFHRGNEQYF. As DNA, the CDR3 is TGTGCCAGCAGTTTCCACAGGGGCAACGAGCAGTACTTC.

The sample holds one count of this clonotype. The chain couples TRBV19 to TRBJ2-7; the match to TRBD1 covers 9 bases. Trimming cost V 1 base and J 2 bases; bases outside gene matches: 0. Germline V gene data show CDR1 as LNHDA and CDR2 as SQIVND (reference sequence). This CDR3 contains 14 residues. The CDR3 DNA follows: TGTGCCAGTAGTATAGGACAGGGGGCCTACGAGCAGTACTTC. This encodes CASSIGQGAYEQYF.

The chain combines TRBV28 with TRBJ2-7; 7 bases are shared with TRBD1. The CDR3 consists of 14 residues. The V and J ends lost 6 bases and 3 bases, in that order; junction bases with no gene match: 8. CDR1 and CDR2 (germline): MDHEN, SYDVKM. The CDR3 is CASRPTGSYYEQYF. CDR3 sequence (DNA): TGTGCCAGCAGACCGACAGGGTCTTACTACGAGCAGTACTTC.

The chain carries TRBV10-3 and TRBJ2-5, with 8 bases that match TRBD1. Germline V CDR1 and CDR2: ENHRY, SYGVKD. Trimming took 6 bases from V and 3 from J; bases not matched to a gene: 9. This CDR3 region has 15 residues. The CDR3 here is CAISSPATGEETQYF. In DNA form, the CDR3 reads TGTGCCATCAGCTCACCCGCGACAGGGGAAGAGACCCAGTACTTC.

Only a few counts were recorded for this clonotype. The chain recombines TRBV5-1 with TRBJ1-1, with D uncertain. The CDR3 covers 15 residues. V dropped 0 bases and J dropped 3 bases, with 12 bases sitting between them. Germline V CDR1 and CDR2: SGHRS, YFSETQ. Written as DNA, the CDR3 is TGCGCCAGCAGCTTGGAGCGGAGTGGGTACACTGAAGCTTTCTTT. It yields the protein CASSLERSGYTEAFF.

CDR3 in DNA: TGTGCCAGCAGCACCCGGGGCCAAGAGCAGTTCTTC. Translation: CASSTRGQEQFF. V and J are TRBV11-3 and TRBJ2-1; D may correspond to TRBD1 or TRBD2 (5 bases each). V was trimmed by 5 bases and J by 10 bases, leaving 12 bases between them. This CDR3 has 12 residues. Germline CDR1 SGHNT, CDR2 YENEEA.

This clonotype was counted a few times. The J gene is TRBJ2-1, the V gene TRBV18; D is undetermined. Between the trimmed V and J ends, which lost 3 bases and 4 bases, there was a span of 22 bases. CDR1 and CDR2 (germline): KGHSH, LQKENI. This CDR3 region has 18 residues. CDR3 residues: CASSPLLSADALYNEQFF. DNA of the CDR3: TGTGCCAGCTCACCGCTTTTGTCGGCCGACGCCCTTTACAATGAGCAGTTCTTC.